One TCR beta chain is described in this entry. What it recognizes is unknown. The data were taken from a study of response to subunit inactivated influenza vaccine. This CDR3 region has 14 residues. Germline V lookup: CDR1 SGHKS, CDR2 YYEKEE (reference sequence). The V end was cut by 0 bases, the J end by 2 bases, with 8 bases between. TCRdb called the RT-PCR reads again in MiXCR, with one record for every CDR3 protein. The sample consists of 150,000 to 200,000 distinct CDR3 sequences, over 8.5% of them appearing once. Study results and caveats: Seasonal influenza vaccination, on each occasion, was suggested by the authors to recruit few new T cells.

This sample comprised CD8+ T cells sorted from PBMCs, obtained about 24 months after vaccination. This chain uses TRBV5-5 with TRBJ1-1; D is ambiguous. This TCR derives from a man aged 50-75 years who received an inactivated influenza vaccine. The DNA of the CDR3 is TGTGCCAGCAGCTTGGTGCCGGGCAACACTGAAGCTTTCTTT. Encoded protein: CASSLVPGNTEAFF.